This T cell receptor beta chain originates from a study of shared clonotypes between healthy human individuals. Clones were sequenced by immunoSEQ multiplex PCR, and TCRdb holds only the in-frame ones, with some missing. Of roughly 2 million clones listed, about 95% were seen once; the top ten hold around 1.1%. Study outcomes and limitations: Naive subsets, compared against memory subsets, generally had larger estimated richness values. The authors sampled blood alone, and tissue repertoires likely differ. The authors expected sequencing depth to affect clonotype sharing among donors.

On this clone: Its target is not known.

CD45RO-negative cells were positively selected for CCR7, leaving out terminally differentiated effector memory CD45RA+ cells. Sequencing was carried out using naive CD8+ T cells sorted from blood. The source is a man younger than 30 in good health.

The CDR3 DNA is TGTGCCAGCAGTCCTGGAGCGGCCTACGAGCAGTACTTC. As protein: CASSPGAAYEQYF. The chain carries TRBV28 and TRBJ2-7, with D possibly being TRBD2 (5 bases). This CDR3 has 13 residues. The V gene's germline CDR1 is MDHEN and CDR2 SYDVKM. V was pared by 5 bases and J by 2 bases, with 10 bases between.